A selection of T cell receptor beta chains follows, all from one sample in a study of OX40 agonist ivuxolimab in advanced cancers. Data came from immunoSEQ multiplex PCR; TCRdb stores just in-frame clones and leaves some out. The repertoire holds 70,000 or so clones, around 87% seen once, with roughly 1.3% in the top ten. Sequencing was performed on CD4+ or CD8+ T cells sorted from blood, taken in a trial of the OX40 agonist ivuxolimab. These receptors all stem from an adult with an advanced solid tumor such as melanoma, head and neck, liver or kidney cancer. CDR3s leave out the opening cysteine and the closing phenylalanine or tryptophan. Fields, in order: J gene, V gene, CDR3 protein.

TRBJ1-5	TRBV27	ASSEETGVQPQH
TRBJ2-1	TRBV9	ASSVAPGTYNEQF
TRBJ1-1	TRBV28	ASRPGGAEAF
TRBJ2-5	TRBV14	ASSPTAGARETQY
TRBJ2-1	TRBV5-4	ASSLEPGQGTEQF
TRBJ2-3	TRBV7-2	ASSLGRTDTQY
TRBJ2-3	TRBV5-1	ASSSDTSTDTQY
TRBJ1-4	TRBV5-1	ASSLGYRDRVNEKLF
TRBJ1-2	TRBV6-5	ASSYSTSGTKGYT
TRBJ2-3	TRBV2	ASILGQGFDTQY
TRBJ2-7	TRBV27	ASASRPSGVGEQY
TRBJ2-2	TRBV27	ASSLSLRGSNTGELF
TRBJ2-1	TRBV27	ASSSEGLGYNEQF
TRBJ2-2	TRBV7-6	ASSPRGTGELF
TRBJ1-2	TRBV11-2	ASSLDRLGNYGYT
TRBJ1-4	TRBV18	ASSPRERAEKLF
TRBJ2-7	TRBV2	ASSEGRDKPYEQY
TRBJ2-5	TRBV10-3	AVRGTGSQETQY
TRBJ2-5	TRBV28	ASSFGSGGVRETQY
TRBJ1-5	TRBV10-3	AISEREGGSLPQH
TRBJ2-2	TRBV10-3	AISDSSRATGELF
TRBJ2-1	TRBV29-1	SVGGQGIMNEQF
TRBJ2-7	TRBV21-1	ASSSAGSPPYEQY
TRBJ2-6	TRBV19	ASSSGPHSGANVLT
TRBJ2-5	TRBV7-9	ASSPEGVQGAETQY
TRBJ2-1	TRBV28	ASTSGSYNEQF
TRBJ2-5	TRBV11-3	ASSYGTGVQETQY
TRBJ2-1	TRBV19	ASSIDWGSYNEQF
TRBJ1-1	TRBV6-1	ASRTLTEAF
TRBJ2-7	TRBV7-6	ASSLAAGASYEQY
TRBJ2-5	TRBV14	ASSQVSGGSETQY
TRBJ2-7	TRBV28	ASIQGVGREQY
TRBJ2-1	TRBV6-4	ASRAGRGTVDNEQF
TRBJ2-7	TRBV19	ASSIDSPSEQY
TRBJ2-5	TRBV6-5	ASSYALAGGGETQY
TRBJ1-2	TRBV15	ATSEGTAVDGYT
TRBJ1-1	TRBV30	AWNRRGGNTEAF
TRBJ2-2	TRBV30	AWSGGDTGELF
TRBJ2-7	TRBV7-6	ASSQGGGLPKQY
TRBJ2-5	TRBV30	AWSVRLAGGSQY
TRBJ2-4	TRBV11-2	ASSLGRAGTKNIQY
TRBJ1-1	TRBV11-3	ASSPGQGASANTEAF
TRBJ2-1	TRBV30	AWSRGSSYNEQF
TRBJ2-7	TRBV30	AWSDTGRSYEQY
TRBJ2-3	TRBV4-1	ASSPGGGADTQY
TRBJ2-1	TRBV21-1	ASSKMHGRDYNEQF
TRBJ2-7	TRBV7-9	ASSLDLQPYEQY